These 30 T cell receptor beta chains came from one sample sequenced in a study of shared clonotypes between healthy human individuals. Produced via immunoSEQ multiplex PCR; TCRdb's table is partial and in-frame only. The sample holds 950,000 to 1,300,000 clones, approximately 72% seen once. Sequencing was carried out using memory CD4+ T cells sorted from blood. The subset: CD45RA-negative fraction. The receptor source for this set is a man aged 18 to 29 in good health.

The genes are TRBV2 and TRBJ1-6; unclear D gene. The CDR3 length is 15 residues. The V and J ends lost 0 bases and 3 bases respectively, with 6 bases between them. In germline, CDR1 is SNHLY, CDR2 FYNNEI. The CDR3 spells CASSEAGNYNSPLHF. DNA for the CDR3: TGTGCCAGCAGTGAAGCAGGGAACTATAATTCACCCCTCCACTTT. The complete variable domain, with remaining parts taken from reference TRBV2 and TRBJ1-6, reads EPEVTQTPSHQVTQMGQEVILRCVPISNHLYFYWYRQILGQKVEFLVSFYNNEISEKSEIFDDQFSVERPDGSNFTLKIRSTKLEDSAMYFCASSEAGNYNSPLHFGNGTRLTVT.

The gene calls are TRBV2 and TRBJ2-6, with unresolved D. The ends were cut back, 4 bases at V and 0 bases at J, with 13 bases in the middle. Germline CDR1 SNHLY, CDR2 FYNNEI. The length of the CDR3 is 17 residues. The CDR3 loop reads CASSVNRVSSGANVLTF. Here the CDR3 DNA reads TGTGCCAGCAGTGTCAATAGGGTTAGCTCTGGGGCCAACGTCCTGACTTTC.

The chain combines TRBV18 with TRBJ1-3, with a weak D call TRBD1 (5 bases). Germline V gene sequence: CDR1 KGHSH, CDR2 LQKENI. V lost 0 bases to trimming and J lost 0 bases, with 9 bases between them. The CDR3 extends over 16 amino acids. The CDR3 reads CASSPPRGGSGNTIYF. The CDR3 nucleotides are TGTGCCAGCTCACCACCGAGGGGAGGCTCTGGAAACACCATATATTTT.

The rearrangement links TRBV5-1 to TRBJ2-2; TRBD2 aligns across 10 bases. Germline V gene sequence: CDR1 SGHRS, CDR2 YFSETQ. The CDR3 sequence is 16 residues long. V shed 0 bases and J 4 bases; nucleotides not matched to a gene: 3. Written as DNA, the CDR3 is TGCGCCAGCAGCTTGGGGACTAGCGGATTCACCGGGGAGCTGTTTTTT. This encodes CASSLGTSGFTGELFF.

The genes are TRBV10-2 and TRBJ2-7; 9 bases are shared with TRBD1. V shed 7 bases and J 3 bases; nucleotides not matched to a gene: 4. There are 13 residues in the CDR3. CDR1 WSHSY and CDR2 SAAADI come from the germline V gene. Here the CDR3 DNA reads TGCGCCAGCACGGGACAGGGACTCTACGAGCAGTACTTC. Translated, it gives CASTGQGLYEQYF.

This clone occurred a few times. This chain joins TRBV5-4 and TRBJ1-5; D is ambiguous. Germline V CDR1 and CDR2: SGHNT, YYREEE (reference sequence). The CDR3 totals 12 residues. V lost 0 bases and J 5 bases, leaving 3 bases between the germline ends. DNA of the CDR3: TGTGCCAGCAGCTTGGGGTATCAGCCCCAGCATTTT. Its protein is CASSLGYQPQHF.

This chain's CDR3 is CASMGERGVSNEQYF. CDR3 bases: TGTGCCAGCATGGGGGAGCGGGGGGTGTCGAACGAGCAGTACTTC. The chain recombines TRBV2 with TRBJ2-7; TRBD2 agrees at 9 bases. This CDR3 comprises 15 residues. Germline assignment: CDR1 SNHLY and CDR2 FYNNEI. J lost 5 bases, V lost 7 bases, and 12 bases had no gene match.

DNA of the CDR3: TGTGCCAGTAGTACTCAGGTTGGGCAGCCCCAGCATTTT. Its translation: CASSTQVGQPQHF. V is TRBV19 and J is TRBJ1-5; D gene uncertain. From germline, CDR1 is LNHDA and CDR2 SQIVND (reference sequence). This CDR3 region has 13 residues. Trimming left V 4 bases short and J 7 bases short, with 11 bases between.

This clone was detected ten times or more. This CDR3 is CASSSTGANTGELFF. DNA for the CDR3: TGTGCCAGCAGCTCGACAGGGGCGAACACCGGGGAGCTGTTTTTT. This chain links TRBV25-1 with TRBJ2-2, with 8 nucleotides matching TRBD1. J lost 0 bases, V lost 6 bases, and 3 bases had no gene match. From germline, CDR1 is MGHDK and CDR2 SYGVNS. The CDR3 contains 15 residues.

The table lists this clone with a count of one. As DNA, the CDR3 is TGCAGCGTTGAAGGGGGGGCTGGAGCTTTCTTT. This translates into CSVEGGAGAFF. J is TRBJ1-1 and V is TRBV29-1; tentatively, D is TRBD1 (6 bases). This CDR3 spans 11 amino acids. Germline loops: CDR1 SQVTM, CDR2 ANQGSEA. V was clipped by 1 base and J by 10 bases, with 10 bases between them.

Turning to this clone: Other nucleotide sequences in the sample specify the same CDR3. V usage is TRBV30 and J usage is TRBJ2-5; D gene ambiguous. This CDR3 spans 11 amino acids. The V end lost 0 bases, the J end lost 2 bases, and 1 base lay between the germline ends. Germline values: CDR1 GTSNPN, CDR2 SVGIG (reference sequence). The CDR3 sequence: CAWSVQETQYF. The DNA for the CDR3 is TGTGCCTGGAGTGTTCAAGAGACCCAGTACTTC.

V gene TRBV7-9 combines with J gene TRBJ2-7, with 8 bases aligning to TRBD2. CDR1 and CDR2 (germline): SEHNR, FQNEAQ (reference sequence). The J segment lost 2 bases and the V segment lost 5 bases, leaving 14 bases of the junction unmatched. This CDR3 is built from 17 residues. CDR3 amino acids: CASSALPRGGIAYEQYF. CDR3 DNA: TGTGCCAGCAGCGCACTCCCTCGCGGGGGGATCGCCTACGAGCAGTACTTC.

In its sample, this clone was seen a few times. The V call is TRBV2, the J call TRBJ2-5; the D is unclear. Trimming shortened V by 6 bases and J by 2 bases, and 10 bases separated the two germline ends. The CDR3 totals 13 residues. Germline-derived CDR1 and CDR2 are SNHLY and FYNNEI. In DNA form, the CDR3 reads TGTGCCAGCAGGCTGACGGCTCAAGAGACCCAGTACTTC. This sequence encodes CASRLTAQETQYF.

This clone appeared once. The chain joins TRBV5-1 to TRBJ1-1, with D perhaps matching TRBD1 (6 bases). The CDR3 runs 14 residues. V gave up 7 bases and J gave up 2 bases, with 15 bases separating them. CDR1 SGHRS and CDR2 YFSETQ come from the germline V gene. In nucleotides, the CDR3 is TGCGCCAGCCGGACAGCGTTGCAAAACACTGAAGCTTTCTTT. Its protein is CASRTALQNTEAFF.

V gene TRBV9 combines with J gene TRBJ2-2, with D unresolved. Germline CDR1 is SGDLS and CDR2 is YYNGEE. The CDR3 totals 15 residues. V lost 1 base and J lost 0, with 7 bases in between. The CDR3 DNA sequence: TGTGCCAGCAGCGTAAGGGATACGAACACCGGGGAGCTGTTTTTT. Protein: CASSVRDTNTGELFF.

This chain joins TRBV5-1 and TRBJ1-6; possibly TRBD1 for D (5 bases). The CDR3 extends over 15 amino acids. The V end lost 5 bases, the J end lost 5 bases, and 14 bases lay between the germline ends. Germline lookup yields CDR1 SGHRS and CDR2 YFSETQ. For the CDR3, the DNA is TGCGCCAGCAGTCGGGAGGGGCGGCATAATTCACCCCTCCACTTT. Its protein is CASSREGRHNSPLHF. Using reference TRBV5-1 and TRBJ1-6 for the parts outside the CDR3, the full variable domain is KAGVTQTPRYLIKTRGQQVTLSCSPISGHRSVSWYQQTPGQGLQFLFEYFSETQRNKGNFPGRFSGRQFSNSRSEMNVSTLELGDSALYLCASSREGRHNSPLHFGNGTRLTVT.

This clone occurred once. Additional DNA sequences in this sample encode the identical CDR3. The chain carries TRBV7-2 and TRBJ2-3; maybe TRBD2 (6 bases). V dropped 4 bases and J dropped 1 base, with 6 bases sitting between them. Germline lookup yields CDR1 SGHTA and CDR2 FQGNSA. This CDR3 is built from 13 residues. The CDR3 nucleotides read TGTGCCAGCAGCTCGGGGGGCACAGATACGCAGTATTTT. This sequence encodes CASSSGGTDTQYF.

The V gene is TRBV5-4, the J gene TRBJ2-4, with D tentatively TRBD1 (6 bases). V was trimmed by 4 bases and J by 8 bases, leaving 16 bases between them. CDR3 length: 14 amino acids. Germline-derived CDR1 and CDR2 are SGHNT and YYREEE (reference sequence). The CDR3: CASSQDRSGDIQYF. DNA for the CDR3: TGTGCCAGCAGCCAAGACAGGAGTGGAGACATTCAGTACTTC.

This clone has just a few counts. V gene TRBV5-1 combines with J gene TRBJ1-2, with 11 positions matching TRBD1. Germline loops: CDR1 SGHRS, CDR2 YFSETQ. This CDR3 is 15 amino acids long. J lost 8 bases, V lost 4 bases, and 10 bases had no gene match. The CDR3 reads CASSVSGTGGEGYTF. CDR3 bases: TGCGCCAGCAGCGTATCCGGGACAGGGGGAGAGGGCTACACCTTC.

The chain employs TRBV7-2 and TRBJ1-2, with 9 positions matching TRBD1. V lost 0 bases, J lost 8 bases, and 7 bases stayed unmatched. CDR3 size: 15 residues. Germline CDR1 reads SGHTA; CDR2 reads FQGNSA. The CDR3 region is CASSLAGTGTGGYTF. The CDR3 DNA sequence: TGTGCCAGCAGCTTAGCGGGGACAGGGACGGGCGGCTACACCTTC.

The table lists this clone with many counts. V gene TRBV7-9 combines with J gene TRBJ2-7; 9 bases are shared with TRBD1. The V and J ends lost 5 bases and 6 bases, in that order; junction bases with no gene match: 2. This CDR3 spans 12 amino acids. The germline CDR1 and CDR2 sequences are SEHNR and FQNEAQ (reference sequence). This CDR3 is CASSMTGGEQYF. The CDR3 DNA is TGTGCCAGCAGCATGACAGGGGGCGAGCAGTACTTC.

V and J are TRBV6-4 and TRBJ1-1; 7 nucleotides agree with TRBD1. The CDR3 contains 17 residues. CDR1 MRHNA and CDR2 SNTAGT come from the germline V gene. The V and J ends lost 4 bases and 2 bases, in that order; junction bases with no gene match: 13. The CDR3 region is CASSARSGTALNTEAFF. The CDR3 coding sequence is TGTGCCAGCAGTGCCAGATCGGGGACAGCCCTTAACACTGAAGCTTTCTTT.

The gene calls are TRBV4-3 and TRBJ1-1, with 10 bases matching TRBD1. The ends lost 1 base at V and 0 bases at J; junction bases unmatched: 2. Germline V gives CDR1 LGHNA, CDR2 YSLEER. The CDR3 is 16 amino acids. The CDR3 DNA reads as TGCGCCAGCAGCCAAGCGACAGGGGGCATGAACACTGAAGCTTTCTTT. Translating gives CASSQATGGMNTEAFF.

The V call is TRBV6-5, the J call TRBJ2-5; 11 bases align to TRBD1. This CDR3 has 16 amino acids. Trimming cost V 2 bases and J 1 base; bases outside gene matches: 3. CDR1 is MNHEY, CDR2 SVGAGI, per germline. CDR3 residues: CASSYGQGASQETQYF. CDR3 bases: TGTGCCAGCAGTTACGGACAGGGGGCATCCCAAGAGACCCAGTACTTC.

The chain has TRBV5-5 and TRBJ2-3; D is unresolved. This CDR3 region has 15 residues. Germline CDR1 is SGHKS and CDR2 is YYEKEE (reference sequence). Trimming removed 0 bases from V and 7 bases from J, with 15 bases in between. The CDR3 DNA sequence: TGTGCCAGCAGCTTGGCCCCTCCCACACCCTATACGCAGTATTTT. Its translation: CASSLAPPTPYTQYF.

The chain has TRBV4-1 and TRBJ2-7; 11 bases are shared with TRBD2. J was trimmed by 5 bases and V by 0 bases; bases with no gene match: 12. The CDR3 totals 18 residues. Germline V lookup: CDR1 MGHRA, CDR2 YSYEKL. CDR3: CASSQDWALAGASHEQYF. CDR3 in DNA: TGCGCCAGCAGCCAAGACTGGGCACTAGCGGGAGCTTCCCACGAGCAGTACTTC.

This clone appeared once. The chain is built from TRBV6-6 and TRBJ1-1; possible D gene TRBD1, 5 bases. This CDR3 region has 15 residues. V was cut by 0 bases and J by 5 bases, with 13 bases left in between. CDR1 and CDR2 (germline): MNHNY, SVGAGI (reference sequence). The CDR3 bases are TGTGCCAGCAGTTACTCGAACAGTCCAGGGACTGAAGCTTTCTTT. It is translated as CASSYSNSPGTEAFF.

This clone was picked up many times. Other DNA variants within this sample encode the same CDR3. The chain uses TRBV5-1 and TRBJ2-7, with 12 bases lining up with TRBD2. The ends lost 3 bases at V and 2 bases at J; junction bases unmatched: 3. CDR1 is SGHRS, CDR2 YFSETQ, per germline. The CDR3 has 15 amino acids. CDR3 sequence reads: CASSSSSGRAYEQYF. CDR3 sequence (DNA): TGCGCCAGCAGCTCATCTAGCGGGAGGGCCTACGAGCAGTACTTC. Full variable domain (remainder filled in from reference TRBV5-1 and TRBJ2-7): KAGVTQTPRYLIKTRGQQVTLSCSPISGHRSVSWYQQTPGQGLQFLFEYFSETQRNKGNFPGRFSGRQFSNSRSEMNVSTLELGDSALYLCASSSSSGRAYEQYFGPGTRLTVT.

The chain joins TRBV15 to TRBJ2-3; D perhaps matches TRBD2 (6 bases). CDR1 and CDR2 (germline): LNHNV, YYDKDF (reference sequence). This CDR3 is 14 amino acids long. Trimming cost V 5 bases and J 2 bases, with 11 bases left between them. The CDR3 spells CATSRDSITDTQYF. CDR3 in DNA: TGTGCCACCAGCCGGGACTCTATCACAGATACGCAGTATTTT. Full variable domain (remainder filled in from reference TRBV15 and TRBJ2-3): DAMVIQNPRYQVTQFGKPVTLSCSQTLNHNVMYWYQQKSSQAPKLLFHYYDKDFNNEADTPDNFQSRRPNTSFCFLDIRSPGLGDTAMYLCATSRDSITDTQYFGPGTRLTVL.

Points on this clone: The identical CDR3 is also encoded by other nucleotide sequences in the sample. The rearrangement uses TRBV28 and TRBJ1-2; 9 positions agree with TRBD1. After removal of 4 bases from V and 1 base from J, the junction contained 1 base not matched to a gene. CDR3 length: 14 residues. Germline values: CDR1 MDHEN, CDR2 SYDVKM. The CDR3 DNA reads as TGTGCCAGCAGTTCGGGACAGGGTAACTATGGCTACACCTTC. The encoded protein is CASSSGQGNYGYTF.